This is a list of T cell receptor beta chains from one sample in a study of shared clonotypes between healthy human individuals. Here immunoSEQ multiplex PCR was the method, and the copy in TCRdb shows in-frame clones only, minus some. The table includes about 1 million clones, 75% detected once. Sequenced: memory CD4+ T cells sorted from blood. The receptors originated from a man in his late teens or twenties in good health. Both conserved end residues are part of each CDR3. The D gene is left open where the match is weak. The size field is filled for only some rows; it gives once, few, many or a size class.

j_call: TRBJ2-7
d_call: TRBD2
clone_size: -
v_call: TRBV7-8
cdr3_nt: TGTGCCAGCAGCTTAGGCGCTAGCGGGAACGAGCAGTACTTC
cdr3_aa: CASSLGASGNEQYF

j_call: TRBJ1-1
d_call: TRBD1
clone_size: -
v_call: TRBV28
cdr3_nt: TGTGCCAGCAGTTCCCCACCCCAGGGGGGGACTGAAGCTTTCTTT
cdr3_aa: CASSSPPQGGTEAFF

j_call: TRBJ2-3
d_call: -
clone_size: -
v_call: TRBV28
cdr3_nt: TGTGCCAGCAGCCATGCGGGGATATCCAGCACAGATACGCAGTATTTT
cdr3_aa: CASSHAGISSTDTQYF

j_call: TRBJ2-7
d_call: -
clone_size: few
v_call: TRBV10-2
cdr3_nt: TGCGCCAGCAGGGACTACTACGAGCAGTACTTC
cdr3_aa: CASRDYYEQYF

j_call: TRBJ2-7
d_call: -
clone_size: -
v_call: TRBV6-1
cdr3_nt: TGTGCCAGCCGGGCTTCTCCAACCTACGAGCAGTACTTC
cdr3_aa: CASRASPTYEQYF

j_call: TRBJ2-2
d_call: TRBD2
clone_size: -
v_call: TRBV30
cdr3_nt: TGTGCCTGGAGTGGGACTAGCGGGAAGTATGGGGAGCTGTTTTTT
cdr3_aa: CAWSGTSGKYGELFF

j_call: TRBJ1-6
d_call: -
clone_size: -
v_call: TRBV6-5
cdr3_nt: TGTGCCAGCAGGAACGGGGTTAGCAATTCACCCCTCCACTTT
cdr3_aa: CASRNGVSNSPLHF

j_call: TRBJ1-5
d_call: -
clone_size: -
v_call: TRBV2
cdr3_nt: TGTGCCAGCAGGTATGAGGGTCGCAATCAGCCCCAGCATTTT
cdr3_aa: CASRYEGRNQPQHF

j_call: TRBJ1-1
d_call: -
clone_size: -
v_call: TRBV5-1
cdr3_nt: TGCGCCAGCAGCGGAGGCGACAGGAACACTGAAGCTTTCTTT
cdr3_aa: CASSGGDRNTEAFF

j_call: TRBJ1-2
d_call: -
clone_size: -
v_call: TRBV30
cdr3_nt: TGTGCCCATGAGCCCGGACAGACCTATGGCTACACCTTC
cdr3_aa: CAHEPGQTYGYTF

j_call: TRBJ2-2
d_call: TRBD2
clone_size: -
v_call: TRBV5-6
cdr3_nt: TGTGCCAGCAGCCCATTGGCGGGAGGAGTATTGGGGGAGCTGTTTTTT
cdr3_aa: CASSPLAGGVLGELFF

j_call: TRBJ2-2
d_call: TRBD2
clone_size: few
v_call: TRBV29-1
cdr3_nt: TGCAGCGTAACTAGCGACACCGGGGAGCTGTTTTTT
cdr3_aa: CSVTSDTGELFF

j_call: TRBJ1-4
d_call: -
clone_size: -
v_call: TRBV5-1
cdr3_nt: TGCGCCAGCAGCATAACAGGACTAGCAACTAATGAAAAACTGTTTTTT
cdr3_aa: CASSITGLATNEKLFF

j_call: TRBJ1-2
d_call: -
clone_size: once
v_call: TRBV18
cdr3_nt: TGTGCCAGCTCACCAATACCCGCAGATGGCTACACCTTC
cdr3_aa: CASSPIPADGYTF

j_call: TRBJ2-6
d_call: -
clone_size: -
v_call: TRBV7-9
cdr3_nt: TGTGCCAGCAGCTTACTCCGATTGTCGTCTGGGGCCAACGTCCTGACTTTC
cdr3_aa: CASSLLRLSSGANVLTF

j_call: TRBJ1-2
d_call: -
clone_size: few
v_call: TRBV18
cdr3_nt: TGTGCCAGCTCAGATACAGGAGTTTATGGCTACACCTTC
cdr3_aa: CASSDTGVYGYTF

j_call: TRBJ2-2
d_call: -
clone_size: -
v_call: TRBV7-2
cdr3_nt: TGTGCCAGCAGCTTCGGCCGCGCGAACACCGGGGAGCTGTTTTTT
cdr3_aa: CASSFGRANTGELFF

j_call: TRBJ1-3
d_call: -
clone_size: -
v_call: TRBV10-2
cdr3_nt: TGCGCCAGCAGTGAGATGGGTACGAGACTGCTCTCTGGAAACACCATATATTTT
cdr3_aa: CASSEMGTRLLSGNTIYF

j_call: TRBJ1-2
d_call: -
clone_size: -
v_call: TRBV14
cdr3_nt: TGTGCCAGCAGCCAAGTACCCTCAGGGATCTATGGCTACACCTTC
cdr3_aa: CASSQVPSGIYGYTF

j_call: TRBJ2-3
d_call: -
clone_size: few
v_call: TRBV4-3
cdr3_nt: TGCGCCAGCAGCCAAGATAAGGGCAGGACAGACTTCACAGATACGCAGTATTTT
cdr3_aa: CASSQDKGRTDFTDTQYF

j_call: TRBJ2-7
d_call: TRBD2
clone_size: few
v_call: TRBV6-6
cdr3_nt: TGTGCCAGCAGTTACGGGGACCGGGGGGCCTACGAGCAGTACTTC
cdr3_aa: CASSYGDRGAYEQYF

j_call: TRBJ1-1
d_call: -
clone_size: -
v_call: TRBV25-1
cdr3_nt: TGTGCCAGCAGTGAGATGGGGTTCTCGCTTGTCACTGAAGCTTTCTTT
cdr3_aa: CASSEMGFSLVTEAFF

j_call: TRBJ2-3
d_call: TRBD2
clone_size: -
v_call: TRBV9
cdr3_nt: TGTGCCAGCAGAAGGACTAGCGGGGGGGCCTCAGATACGCAGTATTTT
cdr3_aa: CASRRTSGGASDTQYF

j_call: TRBJ2-7
d_call: -
clone_size: -
v_call: TRBV6-5
cdr3_nt: TGTGCCAGCAGACTCCTAGGGATGGGGACCTACGAGCAGTACTTC
cdr3_aa: CASRLLGMGTYEQYF

j_call: TRBJ2-2
d_call: -
clone_size: -
v_call: TRBV4-3
cdr3_nt: TGCGCCAGCAGGGACTTAGGGCGGGGAGCGGACACCGGGGAGCTGTTTTTT
cdr3_aa: CASRDLGRGADTGELFF

j_call: TRBJ1-5
d_call: -
clone_size: -
v_call: TRBV6-1
cdr3_nt: TGTGCCAGCAGTGAAAGGGGTAGCAATCAGCCCCAGCATTTT
cdr3_aa: CASSERGSNQPQHF

j_call: TRBJ1-4
d_call: -
clone_size: -
v_call: TRBV18
cdr3_nt: TGTGCCAGCTCACCAAAAGGGGAGAAGGAAAAACTGTTTTTT
cdr3_aa: CASSPKGEKEKLFF

j_call: TRBJ1-1
d_call: -
clone_size: -
v_call: TRBV15
cdr3_nt: TGTGCCACCGATTCCCTGAGAGAGGGTAGGAACACTGAAGCTTTCTTT
cdr3_aa: CATDSLREGRNTEAFF

j_call: TRBJ2-2
d_call: -
clone_size: -
v_call: TRBV5-1
cdr3_nt: TGCGCCAGCAGCGGCACGAGCCACGGGGAGCTGTTTTTT
cdr3_aa: CASSGTSHGELFF

j_call: TRBJ1-1
d_call: -
clone_size: -
v_call: TRBV28
cdr3_nt: TGTGCCAGCAGGTCCCCTTCTAGGGAAGCTTTCTTT
cdr3_aa: CASRSPSREAFF

j_call: TRBJ2-5
d_call: TRBD2
clone_size: -
v_call: TRBV11-2
cdr3_nt: TGTGCCAGCAGCGTATCGAGCGGGGTGAAGACCCAGTACTTC
cdr3_aa: CASSVSSGVKTQYF

j_call: TRBJ1-6
d_call: -
clone_size: -
v_call: TRBV5-4
cdr3_nt: TGTGCCAGCAGCTACGACCCCGCATGGAGTTCACCCCTCCACTTT
cdr3_aa: CASSYDPAWSSPLHF

j_call: TRBJ1-1
d_call: -
clone_size: -
v_call: TRBV7-6
cdr3_nt: TGTGCCAGCAGCTTAGAATTGGCGAACACTGAAGCTTTCTTT
cdr3_aa: CASSLELANTEAFF

j_call: TRBJ2-7
d_call: TRBD2
clone_size: once
v_call: TRBV6-1
cdr3_nt: TGTGCCAGCAGTGAAAACGGGAGGTACGAGCAGTACTTC
cdr3_aa: CASSENGRYEQYF

j_call: TRBJ1-1
d_call: TRBD1
clone_size: -
v_call: TRBV7-2
cdr3_nt: TGTGCCAGCAGCTTAAGACAGGGGTGGACTGAAGCTTTCTTT
cdr3_aa: CASSLRQGWTEAFF

j_call: TRBJ2-7
d_call: TRBD1
clone_size: -
v_call: TRBV5-4
cdr3_nt: TGTGCCAGCAGCTTGGTGGGACAGGGGGCCCGCTCCTACGAGCAGTACTTC
cdr3_aa: CASSLVGQGARSYEQYF

j_call: TRBJ1-6
d_call: -
clone_size: -
v_call: TRBV19
cdr3_nt: TGTGCCAGTAGTAAGGGAACCAGCTCCTATAATTCACCCCTCCACTTT
cdr3_aa: CASSKGTSSYNSPLHF

j_call: TRBJ2-1
d_call: -
clone_size: -
v_call: TRBV5-6
cdr3_nt: TGTGCCAGCAGCCCGCCAGGGAAAGGATCCTACAATGAGCAGTTCTTC
cdr3_aa: CASSPPGKGSYNEQFF

j_call: TRBJ1-2
d_call: -
clone_size: few
v_call: TRBV27
cdr3_nt: TGTGCCAGCAGTTTAGGCCGGGGGATCAACTATGGCTACACCTTC
cdr3_aa: CASSLGRGINYGYTF

j_call: TRBJ2-1
d_call: -
clone_size: -
v_call: TRBV28
cdr3_nt: TGTGCCAGCAGGGGACTGAGCTCCTACAATGAGCAGTTCTTC
cdr3_aa: CASRGLSSYNEQFF

j_call: TRBJ2-1
d_call: -
clone_size: -
v_call: TRBV10-2
cdr3_nt: TGCGCCAGCACCTCAGGGAGCTCCTACAATGAGCAGTTCTTC
cdr3_aa: CASTSGSSYNEQFF